The 11 T cell receptor beta chains presented below share a single source sample, sequenced in a study of blood T cells in healthy people across ages. It was with a sample-barcoded 5' primer and a J-beta primer mix that a second PCR of roughly 7 to 12 cycles was run. One entry per CDR3 protein results from TCRdb running MiXCR on the 5' RACE reads. The profile shows around 1.5 million distinct CDR3 sequences, around 36% of them singletons. Material for sequencing was blood. The receptor source for this set is a woman aged 25-40 years in good health.

To note about this clonotype: Germline is not matched at one junction end, which may reflect a read error. This sequence joins TRBV20-1 and TRBJ2-7; 8 bases match TRBD1. This CDR3 comprises 17 residues. Germline CDR1 and CDR2: DFQATT and SNEGSKA (reference sequence). The CDR3 region has the DNA TGCAGTGCTAGGCGGTTCAGGGGGCCTATTCCCTCCTGCGAGCAGTACTTC. Its protein is CSARRFRGPIPSCEQYF.

The rearrangement links TRBV5-1 to TRBJ2-5; a weak D match, TRBD1 (6 bases). The CDR3 has 14 residues. Trimming removed 5 bases at V and 1 base at J, with 12 bases between. Germline values: CDR1 SGHRS, CDR2 YFSETQ. CDR3 coding DNA: TGCGCCAGCAGACTAGGACAGATCCAAGAGACCCAGTACTTC. Translated, it gives CASRLGQIQETQYF.

CDR3 residues: CASSLALTGPSTDTQYF. The CDR3 bases are TGCGCCAGCAGCTTGGCGTTGACAGGGCCTAGCACAGATACGCAGTATTTT. J is TRBJ2-3 and V is TRBV5-1, with 7 bases that match TRBD1. Per the germline V gene, CDR1 is SGHRS and CDR2 is YFSETQ. Trimming at V came to 0 bases and at J to 0 bases, leaving 7 bases not matched to a gene. This CDR3 spans 17 amino acids.

The genes are TRBV18 and TRBJ2-7; TRBD2 agrees at 9 bases. The J segment lost 3 bases and the V segment lost 1 base, leaving 19 bases of the junction unmatched. The CDR3 covers 20 residues. Germline V CDR1 and CDR2: KGHSH, LQKENI. CDR3 in amino acids: CASSPQGHGGSGRTYYEQYF. In DNA, the CDR3 is TGTGCCAGCTCACCACAGGGACACGGCGGAAGCGGGAGGACTTACTACGAGCAGTACTTC.

The V and J genes are TRBV20-1 and TRBJ1-1, with 10 bases lining up with TRBD1. Germline assignment: CDR1 DFQATT and CDR2 SNEGSKA (reference sequence). J lost 11 bases, V lost 6 bases, and 12 bases had no gene match. CDR3 length equals 13 residues. CDR3 in DNA: TGCAGTGCGTTCCGGGACAGGGGTTTTGAGGCTTTCTTT. Translating gives CSAFRDRGFEAFF.

The chain combines TRBV27 with TRBJ2-2, with TRBD2 matching 9 bases. With 7 bases clipped from V and 5 bases from J, the junction kept 17 bases outside the gene matches. Germline lookup yields CDR1 MNHEY and CDR2 SMNVEV (reference sequence). This CDR3 is 18 amino acids long. The CDR3 reads CASTLLPSGKVRTGELFF. The CDR3 coding sequence is TGTGCCAGCACCTTATTGCCTAGCGGGAAAGTGAGGACCGGGGAGCTGTTTTTT.

The chain uses TRBV25-1 and TRBJ1-1; unclear D gene. With 3 bases removed from V and 7 bases from J, the gap between germline ends came to 9 bases. The germline CDR1 and CDR2 sequences are MGHDK and SYGVNS. CDR3 length: 12 residues. CDR3 nucleotide sequence: TGTGCCAGCAGTGAGCGGAGGGATGAAGCTTTCTTT. Residues: CASSERRDEAFF.

The chain is built from TRBV4-1 and TRBJ1-2; D is undetermined. Looked up from germline, CDR1 is MGHRA and CDR2 is YSYEKL. This CDR3 region has 15 residues. The V gene lost 1 base and the J gene lost 7 bases, with 16 bases spanning the gap. The CDR3, as DNA: TGCGCCAGCAGCCAAGGCGAGGGCAGGCAGCTTGGCTACACCTTC. It is translated as CASSQGEGRQLGYTF.

In its sample, this clonotype was seen a few times. The genes are TRBV5-1 and TRBJ2-1; no firm D call. The CDR3 is 15 residues long. With 4 bases removed from V and 5 bases from J, the gap between germline ends came to 16 bases. From germline, CDR1 is SGHRS and CDR2 YFSETQ. This chain's CDR3 is CASSPEGSLNNEQFF. For the CDR3, the DNA is TGCGCCAGCAGCCCAGAAGGGTCCTTAAACAATGAGCAGTTCTTC. Complete variable domain (other parts from reference TRBV5-1 and TRBJ2-1): KAGVTQTPRYLIKTRGQQVTLSCSPISGHRSVSWYQQTPGQGLQFLFEYFSETQRNKGNFPGRFSGRQFSNSRSEMNVSTLELGDSALYLCASSPEGSLNNEQFFGPGTRLTVL.

This clonotype was seen more than once but under ten times. The genes are TRBV5-1 and TRBJ2-3; maybe TRBD2 (6 bases). Trimming took 1 base from V and 3 from J, leaving 12 bases between them. CDR1 and CDR2 from the germline V gene are SGHRS and YFSETQ. This CDR3 is 15 amino acids long. CDR3 loop: CASSLSEGRTDTQYF. The CDR3 nucleotides read TGCGCCAGCAGCTTGTCGGAGGGGCGAACAGATACGCAGTATTTT.

The chain has TRBV25-1 and TRBJ1-2, with 7 bases lining up with TRBD1. This CDR3 comprises 15 residues. The germline CDR1 and CDR2 sequences are MGHDK and SYGVNS. The J segment lost 8 bases and the V segment lost 5 bases, leaving 14 bases of the junction unmatched. CDR3 sequence reads: CASSFMTGTWEGYTF. The CDR3, as DNA: TGTGCCAGCAGTTTTATGACAGGGACATGGGAAGGCTACACCTTC.